Each of the 9 T cell receptor beta chains below was sequenced from the same sample in a study of shared clonotypes between healthy human individuals (dated by TCRdb to about 2020). CD8 naive samples consisted of CD45RO-negative cells that were positively selected for CCR7, yielding a CD45RA+CCR7+ population without TemRA cells. Library preparation used the immunoSEQ multiplex PCR assay. TCRdb carries this immuneACCESS record with in-frame sequences only. Its versions omit some clonotypes, under half of them owing to an unresolved V gene in the studies checked, with the rest unexplained. Counted in this sample were roughly 2,000,000 clones; around 93% of them appeared once. About 1.6% of the sample lies in the top ten. What was sequenced was naive CD8+ T cells from PBMCs. The sample's cell subset or site label, decoded: CD45RA+CCR7+. The receptors shown here come from a man between 18 and 35 years old in good health. Some clones in this sample may be carry-over from other donors' samples.

The rearrangement uses TRBV5-4 and TRBJ2-6; 10 nucleotides align to TRBD1. This CDR3 region has 19 residues. V gave up 0 bases and J gave up 0 bases; unmatched junction bases: 6. CDR1 is SGHNT, CDR2 YYREEE, per germline (reference sequence). The CDR3 DNA reads TGTGCCAGCAGCTTGGAGGGACAGGGGTCTTTCTCTGGGGCCAACGTCCTGACTTTC. The encoded protein is CASSLEGQGSFSGANVLTF.

The rearrangement links TRBV27 to TRBJ2-1; D is possibly TRBD2 (5 bases). Trimming removed 0 bases from V and 2 bases from J, with 14 bases in between. This CDR3 has 17 amino acids. Germline assignment: CDR1 MNHEY and CDR2 SMNVEV (reference sequence). CDR3 sequence reads: CASSLSTVEVAYNEQFF. CDR3 DNA sequence: TGTGCCAGCAGTTTATCGACGGTGGAGGTTGCCTACAATGAGCAGTTCTTC.

The chain combines TRBV30 with TRBJ1-2, with D maybe TRBD1 (6 bases). Germline CDR1 reads GTSNPN; CDR2 reads SVGIG (reference sequence). The CDR3 has 13 amino acids. Trimming removed 1 base from V and 6 bases from J, with 12 bases in between. This CDR3 is CAWSEGVRDGYTF. Written as DNA, the CDR3 is TGTGCCTGGAGTGAGGGGGTTAGGGATGGCTACACCTTC.

This clone was picked up a small number of times. The rearrangement uses TRBV19 and TRBJ1-5; unclear D gene. Deletions cut 3 bases from V and 3 bases from J, with 9 bases between. CDR1 and CDR2 (germline): LNHDA, SQIVND (reference sequence). The CDR3 has 14 amino acids. The CDR3, as DNA: TGTGCCAGTAGTATCGGCACACACAATCAGCCCCAGCATTTT. Translation gives CASSIGTHNQPQHF. The full variable domain, with the rest looked up from reference TRBV19 and TRBJ1-5, is DGGITQSPKYLFRKEGQNVTLSCEQNLNHDAMYWYRQDPGQGLRLIYYSQIVNDFQKGDIAEGYSVSREKKESFPLTVTSAQKNPTAFYLCASSIGTHNQPQHFGDGTRLSIL.

The genes are TRBV28 and TRBJ2-1; 7 bases match TRBD2. The germline gives CDR1 MDHEN, CDR2 SYDVKM. Trimming removed 5 bases from V and 6 bases from J; junction bases left unmatched: 10. This CDR3 is 15 amino acids long. CDR3 amino acids: CASSPYRTRVNEQFF. CDR3 coding DNA: TGTGCCAGCAGTCCTTATAGGACTAGAGTCAATGAGCAGTTCTTC.

Details on this clone: Other DNA sequences of this sample code for an identical CDR3. This chain links TRBV27 with TRBJ2-1; TRBD2 agrees at 7 bases. This CDR3 spans 16 amino acids. Germline-derived CDR1 and CDR2 are MNHEY and SMNVEV (reference sequence). Trimming at V came to 3 bases and at J to 0 bases, leaving 5 bases not matched to a gene. The CDR3 is CASSLLAASSYNEQFF. The DNA for the CDR3 is TGTGCCAGCAGTTTGCTAGCGGCTAGCTCCTACAATGAGCAGTTCTTC.

The chain is built from TRBV12-5 and TRBJ1-1; TRBD1 is a possible D gene (5 bases). Germline CDR1 reads LGHNT; CDR2 reads FRNRAP. The CDR3 totals 15 residues. V was cut by 5 bases and J by 0 bases, with 13 bases left in between. The CDR3 is CASGDPDSMNTEAFF. In DNA, the CDR3 is TGTGCTAGTGGTGACCCAGACAGCATGAACACTGAAGCTTTCTTT.

The rearrangement uses TRBV5-1 and TRBJ2-2; 7 bases are shared with TRBD2. This CDR3 is built from 15 residues. Per germline, CDR1 SGHRS and CDR2 YFSETQ. Germline trimming cut 4 bases from V and 7 bases from J; bases unmatched to any gene: 10. For the CDR3, the DNA is TGCGCCAGCAGCCCGGGGAGGGAGGATGGCGGGGAGCTGTTTTTT. It specifies CASSPGREDGGELFF. The full variable domain, completed using reference TRBV5-1 and TRBJ2-2, is KAGVTQTPRYLIKTRGQQVTLSCSPISGHRSVSWYQQTPGQGLQFLFEYFSETQRNKGNFPGRFSGRQFSNSRSEMNVSTLELGDSALYLCASSPGREDGGELFFGEGSRLTVL.

The chain recombines TRBV6-5 with TRBJ2-2; D is uncertain. With 4 bases removed from V and 7 bases from J, the gap between germline ends came to 10 bases. The germline V gene has CDR1 MNHEY and CDR2 SVGAGI. CDR3 length: 13 residues. The CDR3 bases are TGTGCCAGCAGTTCGGGCCGGGTCGGGGAGCTGTTTTTT. This gives the protein CASSSGRVGELFF.